The clone carrying this TCR beta chain was detected only a few times. Its antigen is still unknown. TCRdb reanalysed the RT-PCR reads using MiXCR and keeps one entry per CDR3 protein. The data show 200,000 to 250,000 distinct CDR3 sequences, 9% to 15% seen once. V was clipped by 4 bases and J by 7 bases; unmatched bases: 10. The CDR3 is 16 amino acids. CDR1 and CDR2 from the germline V gene are KGHDR and SFDVKD. This entry is derived from a study of response to subunit inactivated influenza vaccine. Points from the study as a whole: Authors suggested seasonal influenza vaccinations each recruit few new T cells.

This sequence was found in a man in his fifties who received an inactivated influenza vaccine. This chain uses TRBV24-1 with TRBJ2-5; TRBD1 aligns across 11 bases. The sequencing here drew on non-naive T cells sorted from PBMCs, taken less than 15 days before vaccination. This CDR3 reads CATSDPGTGGHGTQYF. The CDR3 DNA follows: TGTGCCACCAGTGACCCTGGGACAGGGGGACACGGGACCCAGTACTTC.